These 22 T cell receptor beta chains came from one sample sequenced in a study of cytomegalovirus exposure and HLA in healthy donors. Primers: 60 Vbeta forward and 13 Jbeta reverse. The data were produced by immunoSEQ multiplex PCR, yet TCRdb's version contains in-frame clones alone and is incomplete. This sample has under 80,000 clones, with 60% to 80% found just once. The specimen was PBMCs. The receptors were sampled from a woman in her 40s in good health and CMV-seronegative.

The gene calls are TRBV2 and TRBJ2-7, with 7 bases fitting TRBD2. Germline values: CDR1 SNHLY, CDR2 FYNNEI. V trimming: 6 bases; J trimming: 2 bases; junction bases outside the gene matches: 10. This CDR3 spans 15 amino acids. CDR3 protein: CASSQMGGGAYEQYF. The DNA of the CDR3 is TGTGCCAGCAGCCAAATGGGCGGGGGAGCCTACGAGCAGTACTTC.

This sequence joins TRBV5-1 and TRBJ1-6, with 9 nucleotides matching TRBD1. CDR1 is SGHRS and CDR2 is YFSETQ in the germline V gene. The CDR3 is 16 residues long. Trimming cost V 4 bases and J 7 bases; bases outside gene matches: 9. The CDR3 bases are TGCGCCAGCAGCCTAGAGGCCGGGACAGGGAATTCACCCCTCCACTTT. Its translation is CASSLEAGTGNSPLHF.

The chain couples TRBV5-1 to TRBJ1-1; weak D call: TRBD1 (6 bases). The CDR3 loop spans 15 amino acids. The germline V gene encodes CDR1 SGHRS and CDR2 YFSETQ. Trimming stripped 4 bases from V and 1 base from J, with 14 bases between. The CDR3 here is CASSTPGTRNTEAFF. DNA for the CDR3: TGCGCCAGCAGCACTCCCGGGACAAGGAACACTGAAGCTTTCTTT.

The rearrangement joins TRBV28 to TRBJ1-5; TRBD1 matches 7 bases. Germline V gene data show CDR1 as MDHEN and CDR2 as SYDVKM. CDR3 length: 15 amino acids. Unmatched junction bases numbered 6, after V lost 3 bases and J lost 4 bases. The DNA for the CDR3 is TGTGCCAGCAGTTTGCCCTCAGGGGGTAATCAGCCCCAGCATTTT. Protein product: CASSLPSGGNQPQHF.

The V and J genes are TRBV21-1 and TRBJ1-4; TRBD1 is the table's D call, not checked against the DNA. TRBV21-1 is designated a pseudogene. The CDR3 is made up of 16 amino acids. The DNA for the CDR3 is TGTGCCAGCAGCAAAGAGACAGGGGGAACTAATGAAAAACTGTTTTTT. Translating gives CASSKETGGTNEKLFF.

The genes are TRBV7-8 and TRBJ1-2; D is unclear. Per the germline V gene, CDR1 is SGHVS and CDR2 is FQNEAQ. Trimming pared 4 bases from V and 1 base from J, leaving 13 bases between. This CDR3 has 15 residues. CDR3 sequence: CASSYHRLLNYGYTF. DNA of the CDR3: TGTGCCAGCAGCTATCATCGACTCCTTAACTATGGCTACACCTTC.

The chain joins TRBV29-1 to TRBJ2-1, with 9 bases identical to TRBD2. The CDR3 is 15 amino acids. The junction had 11 bases not matched to a gene; V was cut back by 4 bases and J by 7 bases. Germline CDR1 SQVTM, CDR2 ANQGSEA. CDR3 amino acids: CSVGGSGGPGNEQFF. The DNA for the CDR3 is TGCAGCGTTGGAGGTAGCGGGGGACCGGGGAATGAGCAGTTCTTC.

The CDR3 sequence: CASHRALGTGEQYF. As DNA, the CDR3 is TGTGCCAGCCACAGAGCTTTAGGTACGGGAGAGCAGTACTTC. V and J are TRBV6-6 and TRBJ2-5, with D perhaps matching TRBD2 (6 bases). Trimming stripped 8 bases from V and 11 bases from J, with 24 bases between. The CDR3 is 14 amino acids. Germline V gene data show CDR1 as MNHNY and CDR2 as SVGAGI (reference sequence).

J is TRBJ2-2 and V is TRBV5-5, with TRBD1 as a possible D gene (5 bases). The CDR3 length is 13 residues. V was shortened by 4 bases and J by 5 bases, with 9 bases between the two germline ends. Germline-derived CDR1 and CDR2 are SGHKS and YYEKEE (reference sequence). The CDR3 here is CASSAQGTGELFF. CDR3 bases: TGTGCCAGCAGCGCTCAGGGAACCGGGGAGCTGTTTTTT.

This clone was recorded only once. In DNA form, the CDR3 reads TGTGCCAGTAGTATTTTTGGGAGGGGCCCAAACTATGGCTACACCTTC. Translating it yields CASSIFGRGPNYGYTF. The chain carries TRBV19 and TRBJ1-2; D possibly corresponds to TRBD1 (5 bases). V was clipped by 3 bases and J by 2 bases, with 16 bases between them. There are 16 residues in the CDR3. In germline, CDR1 is LNHDA, CDR2 SQIVND (reference sequence). The entire variable domain, with the rest obtained from reference TRBV19 and TRBJ1-2, is as follows: DGGITQSPKYLFRKEGQNVTLSCEQNLNHDAMYWYRQDPGQGLRLIYYSQIVNDFQKGDIAEGYSVSREKKESFPLTVTSAQKNPTAFYLCASSIFGRGPNYGYTFGSGTRLTVV.

The chain links TRBV27 to TRBJ2-1; D remains unclear. Germline assignment: CDR1 MNHEY and CDR2 SMNVEV (reference sequence). The CDR3 length is 12 residues. Between the trimmed V and J ends, which lost 6 bases and 6 bases, there was a span of 9 bases. CDR3 region: CASSQVGNEQFF. The CDR3 DNA reads TGTGCCAGCAGCCAGGTCGGCAATGAGCAGTTCTTC.

The J gene is TRBJ2-3, the V gene TRBV2; TRBD2 matches at 9 bases. V shed 5 bases and J 6 bases; nucleotides not matched to a gene: 18. This CDR3 spans 18 amino acids. The germline V gene has CDR1 SNHLY and CDR2 FYNNEI. CDR3 bases: TGTGCCAGCAGTCAGACCTATTTGACTAGCGGTTCTCTCGATACGCAGTATTTT. Translated, it gives CASSQTYLTSGSLDTQYF.

The CDR3 DNA follows: TGTGCCAGTAGTCTTGGACAGGGTGGGATCTCTGAAGCTTTCTTT. This translates into CASSLGQGGISEAFF. The J gene is TRBJ1-1, the V gene TRBV19, with TRBD1 matching over 8 bases. The CDR3 sequence is 15 residues long. Trimming cost V 5 bases and J 6 bases; bases outside gene matches: 11. CDR1 is LNHDA and CDR2 is SQIVND in the germline V gene (reference sequence).

This chain uses TRBV5-1 with TRBJ1-2; 7 nucleotides align to TRBD1. The CDR3 extends over 13 amino acids. Germline V CDR1 and CDR2: SGHRS, YFSETQ. V was pared by 2 bases and J by 3 bases, with 1 base of the junction left unmatched. CDR3 in amino acids: CASSFTGDYGYTF. The CDR3 DNA sequence: TGCGCCAGCAGCTTCACAGGGGACTATGGCTACACCTTC.

This clone was seen a few times. The chain is built from TRBV4-3 and TRBJ1-4; D call uncertain. V dropped 0 bases and J dropped 4 bases, with 12 bases sitting between them. The CDR3 length is 16 residues. Germline V gives CDR1 LGHNA, CDR2 YSLEER. This CDR3 reads CASSQDQRLINEKLFF. In nucleotides, the CDR3 is TGCGCCAGCAGCCAAGATCAGAGGTTGATTAATGAAAAACTGTTTTTT.

The V call is TRBV6-1, the J call TRBJ2-7; D not resolved. Trimming pared 4 bases from V and 0 bases from J, leaving 10 bases between. CDR3 length: 14 amino acids. Germline loops: CDR1 MNHNS, CDR2 SASEGT. The DNA for the CDR3 is TGTGCCAGCAGTGTCCCTTCCCGCTCCTACGAGCAGTACTTC. Its protein product is CASSVPSRSYEQYF.

The CDR3 sequence: CASSLGGGDQPQHF. The CDR3 region has the DNA TGCGCCAGCAGCTTGGGAGGGGGCGATCAGCCCCAGCATTTT. The V and J genes are TRBV5-1 and TRBJ1-5; the match to TRBD1 covers 7 bases. Trimming at V came to 0 bases and at J to 5 bases, leaving 2 bases not matched to a gene. This CDR3 is built from 14 residues. The germline V gene has CDR1 SGHRS and CDR2 YFSETQ.

This clone was seen a handful of times. The gene calls are TRBV4-3 and TRBJ2-3; 7 bases are a match to TRBD2. The CDR3 is made up of 17 amino acids. Germline V gene lookup returns CDR1 LGHNA and CDR2 YSLEER. Trimming at V came to 0 bases and at J to 1 base, leaving 7 bases not matched to a gene. CDR3 loop: CASSQEMRGSGTDTQYF. Written as DNA, the CDR3 is TGCGCCAGCAGCCAAGAGATGCGCGGGAGCGGCACAGATACGCAGTATTTT.

This clone was recorded once. This chain joins TRBV30 and TRBJ2-3; TRBD1 matches at 9 bases. The CDR3 consists of 14 residues. V trimming: 4 bases; J trimming: 3 bases; junction bases outside the gene matches: 5. Germline V gives CDR1 GTSNPN, CDR2 SVGIG (reference sequence). For the CDR3, the DNA is TGTGCCTGGACCCGGGGACAGGGAACAGATACGCAGTATTTT. Translated, it gives CAWTRGQGTDTQYF.

This chain uses TRBV7-2 with TRBJ2-1, with 7 bases identical to TRBD2. The CDR3 consists of 15 residues. After removal of 5 bases from V and 0 bases from J, the junction contained 4 bases not matched to a gene. The germline V gene has CDR1 SGHTA and CDR2 FQGNSA. The CDR3 DNA reads TGTGCCAGCAGCCGAGCGGGGAGCTCCTACAATGAGCAGTTCTTC. This encodes CASSRAGSSYNEQFF.

The table lists this clone with a count of one. This chain links TRBV7-2 with TRBJ1-3, with D possibly matching TRBD1 (6 bases). V was shortened by 3 bases and J by 0 bases, with 12 bases between the two germline ends. This CDR3 comprises 16 residues. Per germline, CDR1 SGHTA and CDR2 FQGNSA. CDR3 region: CASSLTGVISGNTIYF. In nucleotides, the CDR3 is TGTGCCAGCAGCTTGACAGGAGTGATCTCTGGAAACACCATATATTTT. Looking up the rest from reference TRBV7-2 and TRBJ1-3 gives the full variable domain: GAGVSQSPSNKVTEKGKDVELRCDPISGHTALYWYRQSLGQGLEFLIYFQGNSAPDKSGLPSDRFSAERTGGSVSTLTIQRTQQEDSAVYLCASSLTGVISGNTIYFGEGSWLTVV.

This clone was seen once. This chain uses TRBV6-5 with TRBJ1-1, with D possibly TRBD1 on 5 matching bases. V was cut by 10 bases and J by 1 base, with 19 bases left in between. This CDR3 has 15 amino acids. Germline CDR1 is MNHEY and CDR2 is SVGAGI. The CDR3: CATSPGGTSNTEAFF. For the CDR3, the DNA is TGTGCCACCTCCCCCGGGGGGACTTCGAACACTGAAGCTTTCTTT.